Sequencing of this TCR beta chain was carried out in a study of Ad26.COV2.S vaccination and SARS-CoV-2 variants. About this clone: The antigen is unknown.

General observations from the study: Researchers reported similar non-spike TCR breadth in vaccine and placebo recipients. Total T cell responses were possibly underestimated by TCR breadth and depth analyses. After vaccination, reports described spike-specific CD8+ and CD4+ T cell responses as showing substantial breadth. Recipients given vaccine exceeded placebo recipients in spike-specific TCR breadth.

CDR3 length equals 13 residues. J was trimmed by 3 bases and V by 5 bases; bases with no gene match: 2. Germline V gives CDR1 SEHNR, CDR2 FQNEAQ (reference sequence). The method was immunoSEQ multiplex PCR; TCRdb's version includes in-frame clones alone and lacks a portion of them. The sample holds about 350,000 clones, around 92% seen once. Sequences were derived from peripheral blood, sampled after recovery from COVID-19. The rearrangement links TRBV7-9 to TRBJ2-5, with TRBD1 identical over 8 bases. The TCR sequence derives from a human donor who had recovered from COVID-19. In DNA, the CDR3 is TGTGCCAGCAGCCACAGGGGGGAAGAGACCCAGTACTTC. This encodes CASSHRGEETQYF.